Included here is one TCR beta chain sequence, with context. Its cognate antigen is unknown. The CDR3 covers 15 residues. In germline, CDR1 is SGHTS, CDR2 YDEGEE. Trimming removed 4 bases from V and 5 bases from J; junction bases left unmatched: 7. This entry comes from a study of cytomegalovirus exposure and HLA in healthy donors. PCR employed 60 Vbeta and 13 Jbeta primers. Repertoires were generated with immunoSEQ multiplex PCR, while TCRdb's copy carries only in-frame clones and drops some. The sample lists 160,000 or so clones, 80% occurring once. General study findings and limits: Relative to the approximately 630-donor mean, N-insertions were reportedly fewer in an Asian-associated ancestry cluster in a later analysis. HLA-A and HLA-B allele assignments for most subjects were reportedly predicted accurately using TCR beta sequences.

Sample: PBMCs. This chain joins TRBV5-8 and TRBJ2-1; 9 nucleotides align to TRBD1. The receptor was derived from a man younger than 40 in good health and CMV-seronegative. CDR3 protein: CASSEGQGGHNEQFF. The CDR3 nucleotides read TGTGCCAGCAGCGAGGGACAGGGTGGCCACAATGAGCAGTTCTTC.